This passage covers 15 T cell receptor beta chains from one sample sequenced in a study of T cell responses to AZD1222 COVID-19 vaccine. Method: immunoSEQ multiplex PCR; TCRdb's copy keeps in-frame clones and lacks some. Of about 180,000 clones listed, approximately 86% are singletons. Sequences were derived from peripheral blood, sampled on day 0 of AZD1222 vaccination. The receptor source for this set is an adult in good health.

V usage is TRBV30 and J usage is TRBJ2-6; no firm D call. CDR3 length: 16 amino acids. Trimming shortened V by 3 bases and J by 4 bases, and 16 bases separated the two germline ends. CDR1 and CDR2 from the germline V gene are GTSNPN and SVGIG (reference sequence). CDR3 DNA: TGTGCCTGGAGAGAACTCGTAGGGTACGGGGCCAACGTCCTGACTTTC. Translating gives CAWRELVGYGANVLTF.

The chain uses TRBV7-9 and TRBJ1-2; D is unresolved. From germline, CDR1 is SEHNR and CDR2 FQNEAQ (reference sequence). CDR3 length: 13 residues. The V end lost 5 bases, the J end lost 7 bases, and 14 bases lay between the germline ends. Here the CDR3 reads CASSPLEKIGYTF. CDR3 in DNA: TGTGCCAGCAGCCCTCTAGAAAAGATTGGCTACACCTTC. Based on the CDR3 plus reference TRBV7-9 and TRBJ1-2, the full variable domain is DTGVSQNPRHKITKRGQNVTFRCDPISEHNRLYWYRQTLGQGPEFLTYFQNEAQLEKSRLLSDRFSAERPKGSFSTLEIQRTEQGDSAMYLCASSPLEKIGYTFGSGTRLTVV.

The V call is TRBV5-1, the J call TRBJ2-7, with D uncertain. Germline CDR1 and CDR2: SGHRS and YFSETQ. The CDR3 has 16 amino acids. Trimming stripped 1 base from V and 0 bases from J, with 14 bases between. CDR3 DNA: TGCGCCAGCAGCTTGTATGGCACCAGAAGCTCCTACGAGCAGTACTTC. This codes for CASSLYGTRSSYEQYF. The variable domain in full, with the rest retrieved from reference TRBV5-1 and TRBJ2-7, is KAGVTQTPRYLIKTRGQQVTLSCSPISGHRSVSWYQQTPGQGLQFLFEYFSETQRNKGNFPGRFSGRQFSNSRSEMNVSTLELGDSALYLCASSLYGTRSSYEQYFGPGTRLTVT.

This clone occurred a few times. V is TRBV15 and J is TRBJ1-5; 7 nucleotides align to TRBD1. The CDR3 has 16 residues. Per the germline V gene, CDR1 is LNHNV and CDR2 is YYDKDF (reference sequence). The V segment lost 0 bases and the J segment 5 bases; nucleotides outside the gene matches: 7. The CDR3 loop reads CATSRDLTGVDQPQHF. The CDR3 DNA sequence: TGTGCCACCAGCAGAGATCTAACAGGGGTGGATCAGCCCCAGCATTTT. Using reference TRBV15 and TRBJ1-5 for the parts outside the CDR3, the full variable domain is DAMVIQNPRYQVTQFGKPVTLSCSQTLNHNVMYWYQQKSSQAPKLLFHYYDKDFNNEADTPDNFQSRRPNTSFCFLDIRSPGLGDTAMYLCATSRDLTGVDQPQHFGDGTRLSIL.

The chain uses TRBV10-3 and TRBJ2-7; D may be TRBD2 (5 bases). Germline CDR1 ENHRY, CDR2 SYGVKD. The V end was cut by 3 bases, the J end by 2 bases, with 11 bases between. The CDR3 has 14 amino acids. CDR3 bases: TGTGCCATCAGTGACAGCGGCAATCCCTACGAGCAGTACTTC. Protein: CAISDSGNPYEQYF.

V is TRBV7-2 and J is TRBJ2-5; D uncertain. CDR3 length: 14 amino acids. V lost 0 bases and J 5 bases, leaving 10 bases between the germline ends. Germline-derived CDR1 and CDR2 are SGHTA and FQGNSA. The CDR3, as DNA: TGTGCCAGCAGCTTAGCGCTAGGGTGGGAGACCCAGTACTTC. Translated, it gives CASSLALGWETQYF.

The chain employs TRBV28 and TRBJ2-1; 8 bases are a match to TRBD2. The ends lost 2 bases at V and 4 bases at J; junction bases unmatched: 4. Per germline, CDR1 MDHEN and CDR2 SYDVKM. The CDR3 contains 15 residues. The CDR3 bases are TGTGCCAGCAGTTTACGGGGGGGCCTTTACAATGAGCAGTTCTTC. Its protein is CASSLRGGLYNEQFF.

In DNA, the CDR3 is TGCAGCGTTGATAAGGGCAGACTAGCCCTGAAGCCTGAGCAGTTCTTC. Amino acids: CSVDKGRLALKPEQFF. The chain links TRBV29-1 to TRBJ2-1, with 7 nucleotides matching TRBD2. Germline CDR1 and CDR2: SQVTM and ANQGSEA. J lost 9 bases, V lost 3 bases, and 17 bases had no gene match. This CDR3 has 16 residues.

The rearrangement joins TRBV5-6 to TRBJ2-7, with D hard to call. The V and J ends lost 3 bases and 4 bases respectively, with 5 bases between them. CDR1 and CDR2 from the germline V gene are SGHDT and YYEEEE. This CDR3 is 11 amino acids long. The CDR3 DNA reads TGTGCCAGCAGCTCCTTATACGAGCAGTACTTC. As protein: CASSSLYEQYF.

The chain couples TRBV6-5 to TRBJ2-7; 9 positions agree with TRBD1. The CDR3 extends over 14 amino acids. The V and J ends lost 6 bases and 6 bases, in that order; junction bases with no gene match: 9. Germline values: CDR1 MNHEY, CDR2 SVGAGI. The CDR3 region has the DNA TGTGCCAGCAGGAGGTGGGACAGGGATTCCGAGCAGTACTTC. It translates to CASRRWDRDSEQYF.

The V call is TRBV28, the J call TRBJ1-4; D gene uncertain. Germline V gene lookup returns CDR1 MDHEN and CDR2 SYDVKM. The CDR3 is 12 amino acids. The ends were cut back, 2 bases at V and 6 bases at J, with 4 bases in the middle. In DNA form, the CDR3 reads TGTGCCAGCAGTTTACGGCATGAAAAACTGTTTTTT. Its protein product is CASSLRHEKLFF. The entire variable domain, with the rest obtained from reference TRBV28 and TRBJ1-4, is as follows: DVKVTQSSRYLVKRTGEKVFLECVQDMDHENMFWYRQDPGLGLRLIYFSYDVKMKEKGDIPEGYSVSREKKERFSLILESASTNQTSMYLCASSLRHEKLFFGSGTQLSVL.

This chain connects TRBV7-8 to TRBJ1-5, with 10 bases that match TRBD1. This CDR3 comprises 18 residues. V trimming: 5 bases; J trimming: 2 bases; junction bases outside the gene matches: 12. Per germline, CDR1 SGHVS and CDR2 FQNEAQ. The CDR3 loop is CASSPSGTGARGNQPQHF. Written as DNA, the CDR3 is TGTGCCAGCAGCCCCTCCGGGACAGGGGCTAGAGGCAATCAGCCCCAGCATTTT. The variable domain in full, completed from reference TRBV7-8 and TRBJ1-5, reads GAGVSQSPRYKVAKRGQDVALRCDPISGHVSLFWYQQALGQGPEFLTYFQNEAQLDKSGLPSDRFFAERPEGSVSTLKIQRTQQEDSAVYLCASSPSGTGARGNQPQHFGDGTRLSIL.

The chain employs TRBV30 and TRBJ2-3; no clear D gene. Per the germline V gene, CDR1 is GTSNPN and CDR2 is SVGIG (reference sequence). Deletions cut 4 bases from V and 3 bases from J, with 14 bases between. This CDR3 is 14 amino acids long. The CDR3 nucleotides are TGTGCCTGGACCCCCCTAGAACGTACAGATACGCAGTATTTT. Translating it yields CAWTPLERTDTQYF.

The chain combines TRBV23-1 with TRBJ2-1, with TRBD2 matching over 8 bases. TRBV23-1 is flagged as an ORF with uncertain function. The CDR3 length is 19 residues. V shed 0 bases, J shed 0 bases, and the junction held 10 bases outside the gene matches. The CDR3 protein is CASSQSLLAGLISYNEQFF. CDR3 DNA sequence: TGCGCCAGCAGTCAATCGTTATTAGCGGGACTTATCTCCTACAATGAGCAGTTCTTC.

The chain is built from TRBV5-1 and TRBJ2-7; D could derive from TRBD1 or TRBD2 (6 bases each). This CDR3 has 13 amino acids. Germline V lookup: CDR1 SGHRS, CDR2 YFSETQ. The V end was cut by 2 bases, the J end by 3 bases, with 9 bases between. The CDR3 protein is CASSLKGGYEQYF. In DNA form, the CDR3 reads TGCGCCAGCAGCTTAAAGGGGGGCTACGAGCAGTACTTC.